This T cell receptor beta chain was retrieved from a study of blood T cell repertoires in COVID-19. Study as a whole: T cells, B-cell-depleted T cells, or PBMCs supplied cDNA or gDNA.

In the authors' workflow: Reference gene primer amplification in the assay estimated nucleated cell counts. Libraries were prepared by immunoSEQ multiplex PCR; TCRdb keeps only in-frame clonotypes and omits some of them. The D gene and trimming were derived from the DNA, and the V and J assignments and clone size from that table. The sample has approximately 190,000 clones; roughly 88% are singletons. The TCR originated in a woman between 35 and 50 years old who had recovered from COVID-19. Sequencing used peripheral blood.

CDR3 amino acids: CASSPARNEQFF. The CDR3 nucleotides are TGCGCCAGCAGCCCGGCTAGAAATGAGCAGTTCTTC. The rearrangement links TRBV5-1 to TRBJ2-1; unclear D gene. Germline assignment: CDR1 SGHRS and CDR2 YFSETQ. CDR3 length equals 12 residues. V was pared by 4 bases and J by 7 bases, with 9 bases between.